A selection of T cell receptor beta chains follows, all from one sample in a study of preoperative IRX-2 immunotherapy in early breast cancer. Assay used: immunoSEQ multiplex PCR; TCRdb lists only in-frame clones, some missing. This sample yields 7,000 to 9,000 clones, of which around 81% are seen a single time; roughly 17% belongs to the top ten. The specimen comprised tumor tissue, sampled after IRX-2 immunotherapy. These receptors all come from a human donor with breast cancer. CDR3s include the opening cysteine and the closing phenylalanine or tryptophan. D genes are given only for firm matches. Not all rows give a size; the values are once, few, many and, for expanded clones, a class.

D gene: TRBD1; clone size: NA; V gene: TRBV7-6; J gene: TRBJ1-2; CDR3 protein: CASSQSGTGTYGYTF; CDR3 DNA: TGTGCCAGCAGTCAATCCGGGACAGGGACGTATGGCTACACCTTC
D gene: NA; clone size: NA; V gene: TRBV15; J gene: TRBJ1-3; CDR3 protein: CATSRDLGGSGNTIYF; CDR3 DNA: TGTGCCACCAGCAGAGATCTTGGGGGGAGTGGAAACACCATATATTTT
D gene: TRBD1; clone size: NA; V gene: TRBV19; J gene: TRBJ1-1; CDR3 protein: CASMGQGYAEAFF; CDR3 DNA: TGTGCCAGTATGGGACAGGGATACGCTGAAGCTTTCTTT
D gene: TRBD1; clone size: NA; V gene: TRBV5-1; J gene: TRBJ1-1; CDR3 protein: CASSQQGTNTEAFF; CDR3 DNA: TGCGCCAGCAGCCAACAGGGGACGAACACTGAAGCTTTCTTT
D gene: NA; clone size: NA; V gene: TRBV19; J gene: TRBJ1-2; CDR3 protein: CASTASFNYGYTF; CDR3 DNA: TGTGCCAGTACAGCCAGTTTTAACTATGGCTACACCTTC
D gene: NA; clone size: NA; V gene: TRBV19; J gene: TRBJ1-2; CDR3 protein: CASTDDRYYGYTF; CDR3 DNA: TGTGCCAGTACCGACGACAGATATTATGGCTACACCTTC
D gene: NA; clone size: NA; V gene: TRBV7-1; J gene: TRBJ2-2; CDR3 protein: CASSPTGVGGGELFF; CDR3 DNA: TGTGCCAGCAGCCCAACCGGGGTTGGTGGCGGGGAGCTGTTTTTT
D gene: NA; clone size: NA; V gene: TRBV6-4; J gene: TRBJ2-5; CDR3 protein: CASSEGPGVGQETQYF; CDR3 DNA: TGTGCCAGCAGTGAAGGCCCCGGAGTGGGCCAAGAGACCCAGTACTTC
D gene: NA; clone size: NA; V gene: TRBV2; J gene: TRBJ1-2; CDR3 protein: CASRNDRTAANYGYTF; CDR3 DNA: TGTGCCAGCAGGAATGACCGGACAGCCGCTAACTATGGCTACACCTTC
D gene: TRBD1; clone size: NA; V gene: TRBV18; J gene: TRBJ2-7; CDR3 protein: CASSPPSRGRDEQYF; CDR3 DNA: TGTGCCAGCTCACCACCAAGCAGGGGGCGGGACGAGCAGTACTTC
D gene: TRBD1; clone size: NA; V gene: TRBV5-1; J gene: TRBJ1-4; CDR3 protein: CASSLGLGDRGPSEKLFF; CDR3 DNA: TGCGCCAGCAGCTTGGGACTAGGGGACAGGGGGCCGAGTGAAAAACTGTTTTTT
D gene: TRBD1; clone size: few; V gene: TRBV6-8; J gene: TRBJ1-5; CDR3 protein: CASSYTGVAQPQHF; CDR3 DNA: TGTGCCAGCAGTTACACAGGGGTCGCTCAGCCCCAGCATTTT
D gene: TRBD1; clone size: NA; V gene: TRBV7-7; J gene: TRBJ1-5; CDR3 protein: CASSRNRGAQPQHF; CDR3 DNA: TGTGCCAGCAGCCGAAACAGGGGAGCTCAGCCCCAGCATTTT
D gene: TRBD1; clone size: NA; V gene: TRBV14; J gene: TRBJ2-3; CDR3 protein: CASSQAGTGGADTQYF; CDR3 DNA: TGTGCCAGCAGCCAAGCCGGGACAGGGGGTGCAGATACGCAGTATTTT
D gene: TRBD2; clone size: NA; V gene: TRBV15; J gene: TRBJ2-5; CDR3 protein: CATSRDQAGGLETQYF; CDR3 DNA: TGTGCCACCAGCAGAGATCAAGCGGGGGGTCTGGAGACCCAGTACTTC
D gene: TRBD1; clone size: NA; V gene: TRBV6-1; J gene: TRBJ1-5; CDR3 protein: CASSEALGQGFQPQHF; CDR3 DNA: TGTGCCAGCAGTGAAGCGCTAGGACAGGGGTTCCAGCCCCAGCATTTT
D gene: TRBD1; clone size: NA; V gene: TRBV6-8; J gene: TRBJ2-7; CDR3 protein: CASGDRGTYEQYF; CDR3 DNA: TGTGCCAGCGGGGACAGGGGGACTTACGAGCAGTACTTC
D gene: NA; clone size: NA; V gene: TRBV12-2; J gene: TRBJ2-3; CDR3 protein: CASKTGITTDTQYF; CDR3 DNA: TGTGCCAGTAAGACAGGGATAACTACAGATACGCAGTATTTT
D gene: NA; clone size: NA; V gene: TRBV30; J gene: TRBJ1-4; CDR3 protein: CACPQPFRGLNEKLFF; CDR3 DNA: TGTGCCTGCCCCCAACCTTTCAGGGGATTAAATGAAAAACTGTTTTTT
D gene: TRBD1; clone size: NA; V gene: TRBV6-8; J gene: TRBJ1-1; CDR3 protein: CASSFTAGGLMNTEAFF; CDR3 DNA: TGTGCCAGCAGTTTCACCGCAGGGGGACTCATGAACACTGAAGCTTTCTTT
D gene: TRBD2; clone size: few; V gene: TRBV11-3; J gene: TRBJ2-3; CDR3 protein: CASSTTSDPDTQYF; CDR3 DNA: TGTGCCAGCAGCACAACTAGCGATCCAGATACGCAGTATTTT
D gene: NA; clone size: medium-sized; V gene: TRBV11-3; J gene: TRBJ2-7; CDR3 protein: CASSLSPSSYEQYF; CDR3 DNA: TGTGCCAGCAGCTTATCACCTTCCTCCTACGAGCAGTACTTC
D gene: NA; clone size: NA; V gene: TRBV7-1; J gene: TRBJ2-5; CDR3 protein: CASSYDRVLGTQYF; CDR3 DNA: TGTGCCAGCAGCTACGACCGGGTATTAGGGACCCAGTACTTC
D gene: NA; clone size: NA; V gene: TRBV11-3; J gene: TRBJ2-5; CDR3 protein: CASSAGQTNLEQETQYF; CDR3 DNA: TGTGCCAGCAGCGCGGGACAGACAAACTTAGAACAAGAGACCCAGTACTTC
D gene: NA; clone size: NA; V gene: TRBV23-1; J gene: TRBJ1-2; CDR3 protein: CASSLREYYGYTF; CDR3 DNA: TGCGCCAGCAGCTTAAGAGAGTACTATGGCTACACCTTC
D gene: TRBD1; clone size: NA; V gene: TRBV6-8; J gene: TRBJ1-6; CDR3 protein: CAAGQYNSPLHF; CDR3 DNA: TGTGCCGCGGGACAGTATAATTCACCCCTCCACTTT
D gene: NA; clone size: once; V gene: TRBV11-3; J gene: TRBJ2-1; CDR3 protein: CASTQYRATLNEQFF; CDR3 DNA: TGTGCCAGCACCCAATACAGGGCTACCCTGAATGAGCAGTTCTTC
D gene: NA; clone size: NA; V gene: TRBV18; J gene: TRBJ1-2; CDR3 protein: CASSQAAAPNYGYTF; CDR3 DNA: TGTGCCAGCTCACAGGCGGCAGCCCCTAACTATGGCTACACCTTC
D gene: NA; clone size: once; V gene: TRBV28; J gene: TRBJ2-1; CDR3 protein: CASSRDVSSYNEQFF; CDR3 DNA: TGTGCCAGCAGTCGGGACGTTAGCTCCTACAATGAGCAGTTCTTC
D gene: TRBD1; clone size: once; V gene: TRBV7-2; J gene: TRBJ1-4; CDR3 protein: CASSQDRDEKLFF; CDR3 DNA: TGTGCTAGCAGCCAGGACAGGGATGAAAAACTGTTTTTT
D gene: TRBD1; clone size: NA; V gene: TRBV30; J gene: TRBJ1-5; CDR3 protein: CAWNHRGDQPQHF; CDR3 DNA: TGTGCCTGGAACCACAGGGGGGATCAGCCCCAGCATTTT
D gene: NA; clone size: NA; V gene: TRBV7-1; J gene: TRBJ2-2; CDR3 protein: CASSGQFTGELFF; CDR3 DNA: TGTGCCAGCAGCGGACAGTTCACCGGGGAGCTGTTTTTT
D gene: NA; clone size: NA; V gene: TRBV19; J gene: TRBJ2-1; CDR3 protein: CASSIDTYNEQFF; CDR3 DNA: TGTGCCAGTAGTATAGATACCTACAATGAGCAGTTCTTC
D gene: NA; clone size: NA; V gene: TRBV18; J gene: TRBJ1-2; CDR3 protein: CASSPRNGNYGYTF; CDR3 DNA: TGTGCCAGCTCACCACGGAATGGTAACTATGGCTACACCTTC
D gene: NA; clone size: NA; V gene: TRBV19; J gene: TRBJ1-3; CDR3 protein: CASSMVRGRGNTIYF; CDR3 DNA: TGTGCCAGTAGTATGGTGCGGGGGCGAGGAAACACCATATATTTT
D gene: NA; clone size: few; V gene: TRBV19; J gene: TRBJ1-1; CDR3 protein: CASSIGMNTEAFF; CDR3 DNA: TGTGCCAGTAGTATAGGAATGAACACTGAAGCTTTCTTT
D gene: NA; clone size: once; V gene: TRBV7-8; J gene: TRBJ1-1; CDR3 protein: CASSRYTGEGAFF; CDR3 DNA: TGTGCCAGCAGCCGATACACGGGGGAGGGAGCTTTCTTT
D gene: NA; clone size: NA; V gene: TRBV6-8; J gene: TRBJ1-1; CDR3 protein: CASSAFRGNTEAFF; CDR3 DNA: TGTGCCAGCAGTGCGTTCCGAGGGAACACTGAAGCTTTCTTT
D gene: NA; clone size: NA; V gene: TRBV30; J gene: TRBJ2-1; CDR3 protein: CAWIRRGPTPYNEQFF; CDR3 DNA: TGTGCCTGGATCCGGCGGGGACCAACCCCTTACAATGAGCAGTTCTTC
D gene: NA; clone size: NA; V gene: TRBV19; J gene: TRBJ1-2; CDR3 protein: CATKGGVHGYTF; CDR3 DNA: TGTGCCACCAAGGGCGGGGTCCATGGCTACACCTTC
D gene: NA; clone size: once; V gene: TRBV14; J gene: TRBJ1-1; CDR3 protein: CASSLNRNTEAFF; CDR3 DNA: TGTGCCAGCAGCCTCAACCGGAACACTGAAGCTTTCTTT
D gene: TRBD2; clone size: NA; V gene: TRBV19; J gene: TRBJ2-1; CDR3 protein: CASSTSSGGVEQFF; CDR3 DNA: TGTGCCAGTAGTACATCTAGCGGGGGGGTTGAGCAGTTCTTC